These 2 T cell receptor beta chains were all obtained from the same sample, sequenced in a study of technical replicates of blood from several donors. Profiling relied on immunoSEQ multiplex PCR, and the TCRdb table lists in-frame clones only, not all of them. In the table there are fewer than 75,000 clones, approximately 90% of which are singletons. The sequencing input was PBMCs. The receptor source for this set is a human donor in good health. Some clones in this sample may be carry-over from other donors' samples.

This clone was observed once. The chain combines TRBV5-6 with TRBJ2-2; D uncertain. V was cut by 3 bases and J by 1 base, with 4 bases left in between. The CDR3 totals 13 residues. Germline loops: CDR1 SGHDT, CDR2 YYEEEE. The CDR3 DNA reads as TGTGCCAGCAGCTGGAGGAACACCGGGGAGCTGTTTTTT. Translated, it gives CASSWRNTGELFF.

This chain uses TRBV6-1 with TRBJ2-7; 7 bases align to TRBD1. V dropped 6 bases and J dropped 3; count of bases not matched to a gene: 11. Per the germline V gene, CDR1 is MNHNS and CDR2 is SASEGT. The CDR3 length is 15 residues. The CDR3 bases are TGTGCCAGCAGGAGGGATGAGGGGGCAAACTACGAGCAGTACTTC. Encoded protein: CASRRDEGANYEQYF.